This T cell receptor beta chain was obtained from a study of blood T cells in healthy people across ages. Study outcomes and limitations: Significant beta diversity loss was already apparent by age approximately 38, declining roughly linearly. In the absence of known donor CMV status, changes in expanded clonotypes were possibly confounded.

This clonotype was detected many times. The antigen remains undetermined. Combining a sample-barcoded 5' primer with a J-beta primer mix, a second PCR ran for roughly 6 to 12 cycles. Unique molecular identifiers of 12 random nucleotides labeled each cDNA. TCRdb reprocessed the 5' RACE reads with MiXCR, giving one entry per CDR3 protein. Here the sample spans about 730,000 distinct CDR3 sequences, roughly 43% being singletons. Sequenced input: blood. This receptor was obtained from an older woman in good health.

The CDR3 loop reads CASSDTGGAGEETQYF. CDR3 sequence (DNA): TGTGCCAGCAGCGACACAGGGGGCGCTGGAGAAGAGACCCAGTACTTC. The rearrangement uses TRBV9 and TRBJ2-5; 9 bases line up with TRBD1. Germline-derived CDR1 and CDR2 are SGDLS and YYNGEE. The CDR3 contains 16 residues. Trimming cost V 3 bases and J 3 bases; bases outside gene matches: 9. The entire variable domain, with the rest obtained from reference TRBV9 and TRBJ2-5, is as follows: DSGVTQTPKHLITATGQRVTLRCSPRSGDLSVYWYQQSLDQGLQFLIQYYNGEERAKGNILERFSAQQFPDLHSELNLSSLELGDSALYFCASSDTGGAGEETQYFGPGTRLLVL.